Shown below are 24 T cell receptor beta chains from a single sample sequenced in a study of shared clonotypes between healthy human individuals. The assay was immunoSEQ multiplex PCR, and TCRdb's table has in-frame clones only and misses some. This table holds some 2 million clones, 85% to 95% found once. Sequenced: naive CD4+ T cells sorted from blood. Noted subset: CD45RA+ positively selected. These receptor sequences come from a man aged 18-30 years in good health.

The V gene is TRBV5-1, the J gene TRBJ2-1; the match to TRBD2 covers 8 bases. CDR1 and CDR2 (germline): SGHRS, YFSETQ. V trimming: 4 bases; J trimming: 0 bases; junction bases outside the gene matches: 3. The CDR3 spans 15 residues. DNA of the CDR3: TGCGCCAGCAGCGCGGGGGGCTACTCCTACAATGAGCAGTTCTTC. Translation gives CASSAGGYSYNEQFF.

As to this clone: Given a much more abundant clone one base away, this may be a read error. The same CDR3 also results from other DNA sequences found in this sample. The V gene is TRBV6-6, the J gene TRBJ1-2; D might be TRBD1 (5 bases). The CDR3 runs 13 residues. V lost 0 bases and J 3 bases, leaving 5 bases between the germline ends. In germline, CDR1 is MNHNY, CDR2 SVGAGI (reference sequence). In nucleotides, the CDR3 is TGTGCCAGCAGTTACTCAGGGGACTATGGCTACACCTTC. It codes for CASSYSGDYGYTF.

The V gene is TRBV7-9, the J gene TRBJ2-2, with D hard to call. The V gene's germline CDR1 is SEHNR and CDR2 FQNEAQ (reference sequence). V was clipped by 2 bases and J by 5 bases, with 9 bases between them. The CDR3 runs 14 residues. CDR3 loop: CASSLIVGTGELFF. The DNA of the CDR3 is TGTGCCAGCAGCTTAATAGTAGGGACCGGGGAGCTGTTTTTT.

Here the CDR3 DNA reads TGTGCCAGCAGTTATTGCCCTTCGAAGGGTCGCAACTACGAGCAGTACTTC. Its protein is CASSYCPSKGRNYEQYF. The chain is built from TRBV6-9 and TRBJ2-7; D remains unclear. The CDR3 sequence is 17 residues long. The germline gives CDR1 MNHGY, CDR2 SVAAGI. V gave up 1 base and J gave up 3 bases, with 19 bases separating them.

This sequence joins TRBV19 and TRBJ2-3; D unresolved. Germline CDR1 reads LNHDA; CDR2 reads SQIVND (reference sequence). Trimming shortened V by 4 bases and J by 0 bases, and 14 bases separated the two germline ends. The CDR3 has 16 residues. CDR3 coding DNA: TGTGCCAGTAGTAACTGGGCGGAAACTAGCACAGATACGCAGTATTTT. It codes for CASSNWAETSTDTQYF.

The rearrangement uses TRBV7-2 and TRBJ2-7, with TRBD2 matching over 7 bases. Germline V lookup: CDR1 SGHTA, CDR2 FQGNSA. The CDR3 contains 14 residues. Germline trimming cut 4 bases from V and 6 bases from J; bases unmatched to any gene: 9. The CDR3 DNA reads TGTGCCAGCAGCTCTCCTTTTGGGGGGGTCGAGCAGTACTTC. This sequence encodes CASSSPFGGVEQYF. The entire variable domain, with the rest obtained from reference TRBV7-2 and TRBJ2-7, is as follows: GAGVSQSPSNKVTEKGKDVELRCDPISGHTALYWYRQSLGQGLEFLIYFQGNSAPDKSGLPSDRFSAERTGGSVSTLTIQRTQQEDSAVYLCASSSPFGGVEQYFGPGTRLTVT.

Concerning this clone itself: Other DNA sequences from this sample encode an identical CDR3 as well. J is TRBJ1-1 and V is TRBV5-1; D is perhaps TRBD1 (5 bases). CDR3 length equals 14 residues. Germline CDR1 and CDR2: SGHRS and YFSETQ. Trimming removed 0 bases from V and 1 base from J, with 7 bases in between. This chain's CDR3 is CASSLAGQNTEAFF. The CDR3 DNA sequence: TGCGCCAGCAGCTTGGCGGGGCAGAACACTGAAGCTTTCTTT.

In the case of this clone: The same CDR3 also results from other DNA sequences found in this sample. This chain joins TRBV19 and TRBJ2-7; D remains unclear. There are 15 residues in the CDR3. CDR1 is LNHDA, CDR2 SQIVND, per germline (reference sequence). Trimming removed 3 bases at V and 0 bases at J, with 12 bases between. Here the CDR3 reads CASSIGGSVSYEQYF. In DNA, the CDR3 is TGTGCCAGTAGTATTGGTGGCAGCGTCTCCTACGAGCAGTACTTC.

The CDR3 protein is CASSQVRPDNWNYGYTF. The CDR3, as DNA: TGCGCCAGCAGCCAAGTGAGACCAGATAATTGGAACTATGGCTACACCTTC. V is TRBV4-1 and J is TRBJ1-2; no firm D call. Germline CDR1 and CDR2: MGHRA and YSYEKL. CDR3 length: 17 amino acids. Between the trimmed V and J ends, which lost 1 base and 2 bases, there was a span of 17 bases.

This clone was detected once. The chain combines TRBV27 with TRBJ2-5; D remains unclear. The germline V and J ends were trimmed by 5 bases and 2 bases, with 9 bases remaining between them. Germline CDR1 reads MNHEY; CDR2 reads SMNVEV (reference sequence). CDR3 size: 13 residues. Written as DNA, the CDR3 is TGTGCCAGCAGTGTTTACTCTCAAGAGACCCAGTACTTC. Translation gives CASSVYSQETQYF.

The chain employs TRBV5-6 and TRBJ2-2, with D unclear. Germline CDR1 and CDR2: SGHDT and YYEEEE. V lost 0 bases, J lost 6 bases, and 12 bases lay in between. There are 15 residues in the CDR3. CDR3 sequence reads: CASSLDFWGSGELFF. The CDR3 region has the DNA TGTGCCAGCAGCTTGGATTTTTGGGGATCCGGGGAGCTGTTTTTT.

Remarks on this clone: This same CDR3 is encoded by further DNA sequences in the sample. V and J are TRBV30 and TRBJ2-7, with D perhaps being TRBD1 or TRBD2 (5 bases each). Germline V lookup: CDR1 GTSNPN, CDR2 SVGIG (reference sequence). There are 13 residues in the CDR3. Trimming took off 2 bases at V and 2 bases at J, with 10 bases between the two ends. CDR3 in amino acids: CAWSRGQPYEQYF. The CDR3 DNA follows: TGTGCCTGGAGTCGGGGCCAGCCCTACGAGCAGTACTTC.

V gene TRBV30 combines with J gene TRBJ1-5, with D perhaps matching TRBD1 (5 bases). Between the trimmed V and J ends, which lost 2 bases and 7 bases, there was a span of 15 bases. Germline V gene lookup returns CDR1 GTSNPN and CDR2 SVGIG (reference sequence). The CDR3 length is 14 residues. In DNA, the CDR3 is TGTGCCTGGAGTACCTTGGGGGGAAACCAGCCCCAGCATTTT. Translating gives CAWSTLGGNQPQHF.

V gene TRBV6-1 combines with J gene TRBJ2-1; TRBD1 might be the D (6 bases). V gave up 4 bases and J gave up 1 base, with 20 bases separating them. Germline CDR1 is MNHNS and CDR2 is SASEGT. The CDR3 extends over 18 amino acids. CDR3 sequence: CASSVFIGQSDSYNEQFF. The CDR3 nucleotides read TGTGCCAGCAGTGTTTTCATCGGACAGTCTGATTCCTACAATGAGCAGTTCTTC.

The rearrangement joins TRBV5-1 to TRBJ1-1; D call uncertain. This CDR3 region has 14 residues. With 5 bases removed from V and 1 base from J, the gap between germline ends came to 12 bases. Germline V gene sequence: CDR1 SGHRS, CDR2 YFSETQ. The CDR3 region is CASSLTVGNTEAFF. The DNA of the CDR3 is TGCGCCAGCAGTTTAACGGTGGGGAACACTGAAGCTTTCTTT.

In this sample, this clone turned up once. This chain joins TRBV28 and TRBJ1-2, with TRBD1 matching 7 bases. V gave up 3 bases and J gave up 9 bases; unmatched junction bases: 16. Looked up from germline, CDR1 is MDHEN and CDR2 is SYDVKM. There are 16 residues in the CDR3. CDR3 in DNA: TGTGCCAGCAGTTTGGGAGGACAGGCGGGACCTATGCGCTACACCTTC. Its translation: CASSLGGQAGPMRYTF.

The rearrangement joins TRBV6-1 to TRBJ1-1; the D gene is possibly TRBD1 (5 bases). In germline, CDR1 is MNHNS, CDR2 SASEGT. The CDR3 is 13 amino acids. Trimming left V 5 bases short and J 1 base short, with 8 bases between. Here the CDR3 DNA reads TGTGCCAGCAGTACCGACAGGAACACTGAAGCTTTCTTT. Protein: CASSTDRNTEAFF.

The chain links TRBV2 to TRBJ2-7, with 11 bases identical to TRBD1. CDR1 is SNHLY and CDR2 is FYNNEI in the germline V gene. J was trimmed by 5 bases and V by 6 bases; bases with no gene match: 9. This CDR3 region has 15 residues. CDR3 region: CASSRNRDRGDEQYF. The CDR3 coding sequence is TGTGCCAGCAGCAGGAACCGGGACAGGGGGGACGAGCAGTACTTC.

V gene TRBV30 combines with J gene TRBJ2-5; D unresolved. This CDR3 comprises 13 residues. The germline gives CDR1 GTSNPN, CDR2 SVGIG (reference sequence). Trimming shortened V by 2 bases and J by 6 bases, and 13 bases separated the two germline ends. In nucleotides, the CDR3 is TGTGCCTGGAGTCCGATAACAGTGAAGACCCAGTACTTC. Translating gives CAWSPITVKTQYF.

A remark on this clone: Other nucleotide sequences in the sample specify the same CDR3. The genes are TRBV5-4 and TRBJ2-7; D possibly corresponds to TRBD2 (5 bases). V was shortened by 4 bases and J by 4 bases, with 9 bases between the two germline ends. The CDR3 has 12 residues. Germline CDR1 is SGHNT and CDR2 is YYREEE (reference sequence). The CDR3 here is CASSRDGYEQYF. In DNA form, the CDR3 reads TGTGCCAGCAGCCGGGATGGGTACGAGCAGTACTTC.

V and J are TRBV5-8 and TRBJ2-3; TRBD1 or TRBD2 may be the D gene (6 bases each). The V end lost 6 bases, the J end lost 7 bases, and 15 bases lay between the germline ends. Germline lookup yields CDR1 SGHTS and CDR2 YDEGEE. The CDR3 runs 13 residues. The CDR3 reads CASNSPGAYTQYF. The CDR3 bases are TGTGCCAGCAACTCCCCGGGGGCCTATACGCAGTATTTT.

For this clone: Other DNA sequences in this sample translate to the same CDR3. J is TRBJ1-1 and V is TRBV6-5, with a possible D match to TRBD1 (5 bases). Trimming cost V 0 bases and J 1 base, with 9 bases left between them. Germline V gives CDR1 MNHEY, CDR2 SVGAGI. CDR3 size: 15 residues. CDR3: CASSYSDRGNTEAFF. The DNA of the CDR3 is TGTGCCAGCAGTTACTCTGACAGAGGGAACACTGAAGCTTTCTTT.

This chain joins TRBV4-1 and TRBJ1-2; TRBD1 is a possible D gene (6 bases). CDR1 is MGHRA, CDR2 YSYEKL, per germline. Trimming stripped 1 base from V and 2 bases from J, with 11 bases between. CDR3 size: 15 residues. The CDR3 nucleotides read TGCGCCAGCAGCCAAGTAGGACAGCTCAACTATGGCTACACCTTC. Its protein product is CASSQVGQLNYGYTF.

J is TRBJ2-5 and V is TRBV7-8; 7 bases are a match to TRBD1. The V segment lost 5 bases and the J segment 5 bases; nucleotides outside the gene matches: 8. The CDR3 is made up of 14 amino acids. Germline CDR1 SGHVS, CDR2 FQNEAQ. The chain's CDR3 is CASSPTGTAETQYF. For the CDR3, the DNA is TGTGCCAGCAGCCCCACCGGGACAGCGGAGACCCAGTACTTC.